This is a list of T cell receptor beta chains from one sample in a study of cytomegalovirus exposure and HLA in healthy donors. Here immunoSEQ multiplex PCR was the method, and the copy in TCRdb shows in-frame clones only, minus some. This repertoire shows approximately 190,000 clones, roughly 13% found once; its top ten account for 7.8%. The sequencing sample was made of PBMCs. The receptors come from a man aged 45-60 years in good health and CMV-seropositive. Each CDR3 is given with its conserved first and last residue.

CDR3aa: CAAGQGVTDTQYF; j_gene: TRBJ2-3; v_gene: TRBV6-6
CDR3aa: CASSLRTGGGTDTQYF; j_gene: TRBJ2-3; v_gene: TRBV7-9
CDR3aa: CASSPRTGENTEAFF; j_gene: TRBJ1-1; v_gene: TRBV5-4
CDR3aa: CASLVLDRNDGNTIYF; j_gene: TRBJ1-3; v_gene: TRBV28
CDR3aa: CASSEPGDTEAFF; j_gene: TRBJ1-1; v_gene: TRBV10-1
CDR3aa: CASRGQGGQPQHF; j_gene: TRBJ1-5; v_gene: TRBV2
CDR3aa: CAWSVRGLETQYF; j_gene: TRBJ2-5; v_gene: TRBV30
CDR3aa: CASSLLTGAGNTIYF; j_gene: TRBJ1-3; v_gene: TRBV7-2
CDR3aa: CASSGTGGESPLHF; j_gene: TRBJ1-6; v_gene: TRBV18
CDR3aa: CASSLSGETQYF; j_gene: TRBJ2-5; v_gene: TRBV7-8
CDR3aa: CASSQDQGGVNTEAFF; j_gene: TRBJ1-1; v_gene: TRBV4-2
CDR3aa: CASSSGQGMVETQYF; j_gene: TRBJ2-5; v_gene: TRBV28
CDR3aa: CASSPGTGRRNEQFF; j_gene: TRBJ2-1; v_gene: TRBV18
CDR3aa: CASSQDSGGNQPQHF; j_gene: TRBJ1-5; v_gene: TRBV4-2
CDR3aa: CASSRNFVGSPLHF; j_gene: TRBJ1-6; v_gene: TRBV28
CDR3aa: CASSLAPGAGLQETQYF; j_gene: TRBJ2-5; v_gene: TRBV11-3